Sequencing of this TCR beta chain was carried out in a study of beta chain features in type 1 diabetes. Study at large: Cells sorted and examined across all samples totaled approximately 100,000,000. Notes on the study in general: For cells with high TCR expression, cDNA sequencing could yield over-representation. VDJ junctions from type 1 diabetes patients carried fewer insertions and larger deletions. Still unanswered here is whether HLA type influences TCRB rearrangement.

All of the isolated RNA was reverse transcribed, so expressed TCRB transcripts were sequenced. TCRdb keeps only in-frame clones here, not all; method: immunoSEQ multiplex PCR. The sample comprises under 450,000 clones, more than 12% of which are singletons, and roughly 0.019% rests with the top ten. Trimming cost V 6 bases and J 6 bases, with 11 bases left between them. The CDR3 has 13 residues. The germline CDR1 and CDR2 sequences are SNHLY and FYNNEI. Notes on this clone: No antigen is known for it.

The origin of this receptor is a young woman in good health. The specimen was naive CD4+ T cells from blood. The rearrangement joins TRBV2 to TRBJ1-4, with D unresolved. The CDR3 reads CASSYRSHEKLFF. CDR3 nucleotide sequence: TGTGCCAGCAGCTACCGATCACATGAAAAACTGTTTTTT.